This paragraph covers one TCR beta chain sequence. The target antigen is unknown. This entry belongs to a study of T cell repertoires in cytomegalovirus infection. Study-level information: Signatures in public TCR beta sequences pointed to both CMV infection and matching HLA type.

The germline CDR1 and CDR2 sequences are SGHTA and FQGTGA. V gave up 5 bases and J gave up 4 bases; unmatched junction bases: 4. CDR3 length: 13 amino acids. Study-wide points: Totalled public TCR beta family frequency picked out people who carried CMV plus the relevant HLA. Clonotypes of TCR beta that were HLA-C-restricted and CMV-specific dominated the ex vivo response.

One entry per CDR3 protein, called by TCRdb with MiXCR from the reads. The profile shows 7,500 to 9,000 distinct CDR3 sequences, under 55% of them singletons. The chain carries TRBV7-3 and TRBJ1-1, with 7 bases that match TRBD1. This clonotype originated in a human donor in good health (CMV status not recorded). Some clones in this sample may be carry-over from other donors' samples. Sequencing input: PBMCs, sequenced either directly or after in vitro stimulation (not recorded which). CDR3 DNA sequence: TGTGCCAGCAGCCTGACAGGGCTCACTGAAGCTTTCTTT. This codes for CASSLTGLTEAFF.